This T cell receptor (beta chain) was observed in a study of cytomegalovirus exposure and HLA in healthy donors. The study's findings and limits: Association of 17,000 or so TCR beta sequences with HLA alleles was found at 0.05 false discovery rate in a later analysis.

The study ran its PCR with 60 Vbeta and 13 Jbeta primers. Here immunoSEQ multiplex PCR was the method, and the copy in TCRdb shows in-frame clones only, minus some. The table shows about 150,000 clones, with roughly 83% occurring only once. On this clone itself: Its specificity is unknown.

Between the trimmed V and J ends, which lost 2 bases and 3 bases, there was a span of 7 bases. The length of the CDR3 is 12 residues. CDR1 and CDR2 from the germline V gene are GTSNPN and SVGIG (reference sequence). The chain carries TRBV30 and TRBJ1-1; D is unresolved. This receptor was taken from a man younger than 45 in good health and CMV-seropositive. The sequenced sample consisted of PBMCs. The CDR3 DNA reads TGTGCCTGGAGTCGCAGTGACACTGAAGCTTTCTTT. This gives the protein CAWSRSDTEAFF.